A selection of T cell receptor beta chains follows, all from one sample in a study of technical replicates of blood from a few donors. Sequencing was performed with immunoSEQ multiplex PCR; in TCRdb, only in-frame clones are kept and a portion is missing. Altogether tens of thousands of clones are present, around 94% being singletons, with the ten largest covering about 0.26%. Sequences were obtained from T cells isolated from PBMCs. These receptors were obtained from a human donor in good health. CDR3s include the opening cysteine and the closing phenylalanine or tryptophan. A D gene is named only where the DNA matches it firmly. Part of the rows lack a size; the others show once, few, many or a class for expanded clones.

CDR3 | DNA | V | D | size | J
CATPGQGRNQPQHF | TGTGCCACCCCCGGACAGGGGCGGAATCAGCCCCAGCATTTT | TRBV28 | TRBD1 | NA | TRBJ1-5
CATSIEAGQGADTQYF | TGTGCCACCAGCATCGAAGCGGGACAGGGTGCAGATACGCAGTATTTT | TRBV15 | TRBD1 | NA | TRBJ2-3
CASSEVGQGGNGYTF | TGTGCCAGCAGTGAAGTGGGACAGGGTGGCAATGGCTACACCTTC | TRBV6-1 | TRBD1 | NA | TRBJ1-2
CASSVATAYNEQFF | TGTGCCAGCAGCGTAGCGACAGCCTACAATGAGCAGTTCTTC | TRBV9 | NA | NA | TRBJ2-1
CSVEDRDRDEKLFF | TGCAGCGTTGAAGATCGGGATAGAGATGAAAAACTGTTTTTT | TRBV29-1 | NA | few | TRBJ1-4
CASSLDGVYGYTF | TGCGCCAGCAGCTTGGACGGGGTCTATGGCTACACCTTC | TRBV5-1 | NA | once | TRBJ1-2
CASSLKTGGGQPQHF | TGTGCCAGCAGCCTCAAAACAGGGGGCGGTCAGCCCCAGCATTTT | TRBV6-5 | TRBD1 | NA | TRBJ1-5
CASSLSSGQYLEYEQFF | TGTGCCAGCAGCTTAAGTTCGGGACAGTACCTTGAATATGAGCAGTTCTTC | TRBV7-6 | TRBD1 | NA | TRBJ2-1
CASRGLDAGGGTEAFF | TGTGCCAGCAGGGGCCTTGATGCAGGGGGAGGAACTGAAGCTTTCTTT | TRBV19 | TRBD1 | NA | TRBJ1-1
CASRSYYEQFF | TGTGCCAGCAGGTCATACTATGAGCAGTTCTTC | TRBV2 | NA | NA | TRBJ2-1
CASSLAGQGQPQHF | TGTGCCAGCAGCTTGGCAGGGCAGGGGCAGCCCCAGCATTTT | TRBV5-4 | NA | NA | TRBJ1-5
CASSPGFGETQYF | TGTGCCAGCAGTCCAGGGTTCGGAGAGACCCAGTACTTC | TRBV6-5 | NA | NA | TRBJ2-5
CASSWDNTDTQYF | TGTGCCAGCAGTTGGGACAACACAGATACGCAGTATTTT | TRBV27 | NA | NA | TRBJ2-3
CASSFRTGEKLFF | TGCGCCAGCAGTTTCAGGACAGGGGAAAAACTGTTTTTT | TRBV10-1 | TRBD1 | NA | TRBJ1-4
CASSVVTGDTIYF | TGTGCCAGCAGCGTAGTCACGGGGGACACCATATATTTT | TRBV9 | NA | NA | TRBJ1-3
CASPDRGPDQPQHF | TGTGCCAGCCCGGACAGGGGGCCGGATCAGCCCCAGCATTTT | TRBV27 | TRBD1 | NA | TRBJ1-5
CASRGQGAWEQYF | TGCGCCAGCAGAGGACAGGGGGCGTGGGAGCAGTACTTC | TRBV5-1 | TRBD1 | NA | TRBJ2-7
CASSHNMNTEAFF | TGTGCTAGCAGCCATAACATGAACACTGAAGCTTTCTTT | TRBV7-7 | NA | NA | TRBJ1-1
CASSSRDRGIFAEAFF | TGTGCCAGCAGCTCTCGGGACAGGGGAATTTTCGCTGAAGCTTTCTTT | TRBV13 | TRBD1 | NA | TRBJ1-1
CASRAKRRLRETQYF | TGTGCCAGCAGGGCAAAGCGCCGTTTACGAGAGACCCAGTACTTC | TRBV21-1 | NA | NA | TRBJ2-5
CASSTAGGGGNQPQHF | TGTGCCAGCAGTACAGCGGGAGGAGGTGGCAATCAGCCCCAGCATTTT | TRBV7-9 | NA | once | TRBJ1-5
CASSPGQGADTQYF | TGTGCCAGTAGCCCGGGACAGGGCGCAGATACGCAGTATTTT | TRBV19 | TRBD1 | NA | TRBJ2-3
CAWSSGGCNQPQHF | TGTGCCTGGAGTTCGGGGGGGTGCAATCAGCCCCAGCATTTT | TRBV30 | NA | NA | TRBJ1-5
CASSVGGSIAEAFF | TGTGCCAGCAGCGTAGGCGGGAGTATAGCTGAAGCTTTCTTT | TRBV9 | NA | NA | TRBJ1-1
CASSERDSYEQYF | TGTGCCAGCAGTGAACGGGACTCCTACGAGCAGTACTTC | TRBV6-1 | NA | once | TRBJ2-7
CASSRGVAGNQPQHF | TGTGCCAGCAGCCGGGGCGTGGCGGGAAATCAGCCCCAGCATTTT | TRBV27 | NA | few | TRBJ1-5
CASSVLAGGGDTQYF | TGCGCCAGCAGTGTCCTAGCGGGAGGTGGGGATACGCAGTATTTT | TRBV10-2 | TRBD2 | NA | TRBJ2-3
CASSDSRNYGYTF | TGTGCCAGCAGTGACAGCAGGAACTATGGCTACACCTTC | TRBV2 | NA | NA | TRBJ1-2
CASRRDISGNTIYF | TGTGCCAGTAGGAGGGACATCTCTGGAAACACCATATATTTT | TRBV19 | NA | NA | TRBJ1-3
CASSERGVGDTQYF | TGTGCCAGCAGTGAGCGGGGGGTTGGGGATACGCAGTATTTT | TRBV6-1 | TRBD2 | NA | TRBJ2-3
CASSYDRVYEQYF | TGCGCCAGCAGTTACGACAGGGTCTACGAGCAGTACTTC | TRBV10-2 | TRBD1 | NA | TRBJ2-7
CASSLGPGQSYEQYF | TGCGCCAGCAGCTTGGGCCCGGGACAATCGTACGAGCAGTACTTC | TRBV5-1 | NA | NA | TRBJ2-7
CASSQDSGGLKPQHF | TGCGCCAGCAGCCAAGACAGTGGCGGATTGAAGCCCCAGCATTTT | TRBV4-1 | NA | few | TRBJ1-5